The source of this TCR beta chain is a study of breast tumors, draining lymph nodes, adjacent tissues. Germline values: CDR1 DFQATT, CDR2 SNEGSKA (reference sequence). V was clipped by 3 bases and J by 8 bases; unmatched bases: 4. This CDR3 is built from 13 residues. In TCRdb, the multiplex PCR reads were re-called with MiXCR into one record per CDR3 protein. The sample lists 100,000 to 150,000 distinct CDR3 sequences, just under 20% seen once, with about 3.7% in the top ten. This clonotype was observed at least ten times. Samples came from axillary lymph nodes draining the breast cancer. The sequence was collected from a female donor with breast cancer. Some clones in this sample may be carry-over from other donors' samples. The source material was axillary lymph node tissue. The genes are TRBV20-1 and TRBJ1-4, with TRBD1 matching over 9 bases. CDR3 sequence reads: CSARGQGEEKLFF. The CDR3 bases are TGCAGTGCTAGGGGACAGGGCGAAGAAAAACTGTTTTTT.